The 6 T cell receptor beta chains given below trace back to one sample, sequenced in a study of OX40 agonist ivuxolimab in advanced cancers. Clones were read by immunoSEQ multiplex PCR, and TCRdb kept only the in-frame ones, dropping some. The profile covers approximately 60,000 clones, with 70% to 90% appearing a single time and roughly 10% taken by the ten largest. Material: CD4+ or CD8+ T cells sorted from blood, obtained in a trial of the OX40 agonist ivuxolimab. All receptors come from an adult with an advanced solid tumor such as melanoma, head and neck, liver or kidney cancer.

The V gene is TRBV15, the J gene TRBJ2-3, with D unclear. The germline V and J ends were trimmed by 1 base and 2 bases, with 7 bases remaining between them. The length of the CDR3 is 14 residues. The germline V gene encodes CDR1 LNHNV and CDR2 YYDKDF (reference sequence). The CDR3 sequence is CATSRVGYTDTQYF. The CDR3 nucleotides are TGTGCCACCAGCAGAGTCGGATACACAGATACGCAGTATTTT.

The gene calls are TRBV9 and TRBJ1-1, with TRBD1 as a possible D gene (5 bases). This CDR3 region has 15 residues. Germline V gives CDR1 SGDLS, CDR2 YYNGEE. V was clipped by 4 bases and J by 4 bases, with 17 bases between them. CDR3 sequence: CASSPSGGVGTEAFF. DNA of the CDR3: TGTGCCAGCAGCCCAAGTGGGGGGGTCGGCACTGAAGCTTTCTTT.

Comments on this clone: The conserved final phenylalanine or tryptophan is absent from the CDR3, which likely points to a read error. The genes are TRBV27 and TRBJ2-7, with 12 bases aligning to TRBD2. V gave up 5 bases and J gave up 4 bases; unmatched junction bases: 6. Germline V gene data show CDR1 as MNHEY and CDR2 as SMNVEV (reference sequence). The CDR3 contains 15 residues. The CDR3: CASSLRLAGDYEQYL. CDR3 nucleotides: TGTGCCAGCAGTCTTAGACTAGCGGGAGATTACGAGCAGTACCTC.

This chain connects TRBV5-3 to TRBJ1-1; 7 bases map to TRBD1. TRBV5-3 has ORF status, its function being uncertain. The CDR3 extends over 13 amino acids. With V trimmed by 6 bases and J by 6 bases, 8 bases remained unmatched. The CDR3 DNA reads as TGTGCCAGAATCATACAGGGGCCCCCTGAAGCTTTCTTT. Its translation is CARIIQGPPEAFF.

This clone was seen just once. The V gene is TRBV5-4, the J gene TRBJ2-7; perhaps TRBD2 as D (6 bases). The CDR3 is 15 residues long. Per germline, CDR1 SGHNT and CDR2 YYREEE (reference sequence). V dropped 1 base and J dropped 3 bases, with 14 bases sitting between them. For the CDR3, the DNA is TGTGCCAGCAGCTTGTTGGGCGGAGGGGACTACGAGCAGTACTTC. Translating it yields CASSLLGGGDYEQYF.

The CDR3 DNA follows: TGTGCCAGCAGCGTAGCGGGAGACCGGGTGGGGGCCAACGTCCTGACTTTC. This sequence encodes CASSVAGDRVGANVLTF. The V call is TRBV9, the J call TRBJ2-6; tentative D call: TRBD2 (6 bases). Trimming took off 0 bases at V and 4 bases at J, with 14 bases between the two ends. Germline V gene lookup returns CDR1 SGDLS and CDR2 YYNGEE. The CDR3 runs to 17 residues.